Following are 8 T cell receptor beta chains from one sample sequenced in a study of pediatric ulcerative colitis. TCRdb's table, derived via immunoSEQ multiplex PCR, lists solely in-frame clones and lacks some. The table shows about 64,000 clones, with around 80% occurring only once. Sequenced: blood. All receptors come from a boy younger than 18 with moderate ulcerative colitis.

The rearrangement links TRBV27 to TRBJ2-1, with 14 bases aligning to TRBD2. Germline trimming cut 4 bases from V and 8 bases from J; bases unmatched to any gene: 16. Per the germline V gene, CDR1 is MNHEY and CDR2 is SMNVEV (reference sequence). This CDR3 has 19 amino acids. The CDR3 sequence: CASSWLSEKGLAGGYEQFF. The CDR3, as DNA: TGTGCCAGCAGTTGGCTCTCCGAAAAAGGACTAGCGGGAGGCTATGAGCAGTTCTTC.

This chain uses TRBV20-1 with TRBJ1-2, with D uncertain. The CDR3 runs 9 residues. Trimming shortened V by 5 bases and J by 7 bases, and 5 bases separated the two germline ends. Germline V gene lookup returns CDR1 DFQATT and CDR2 SNEGSKA (reference sequence). The CDR3 bases are TGCAGTGCTCTGCTTGGCTACACCTTC. This gives the protein CSALLGYTF.

The chain couples TRBV5-4 to TRBJ2-3; TRBD1 matches at 8 bases. V lost 0 bases to trimming and J lost 5 bases; unmatched junction nucleotides: 5. The CDR3 length is 15 residues. The V gene's germline CDR1 is SGHNT and CDR2 YYREEE (reference sequence). CDR3 DNA: TGTGCCAGCAGCTTGGGCAGGGGGCGAAAAGATACGCAGTATTTT. Translation gives CASSLGRGRKDTQYF.

This sequence joins TRBV19 and TRBJ2-3; TRBD2 agrees at 8 bases. The CDR3 is made up of 11 amino acids. Germline V lookup: CDR1 LNHDA, CDR2 SQIVND (reference sequence). Trimming removed 8 bases from V and 6 bases from J; junction bases left unmatched: 1. The CDR3 here is CASRGGDTQYF. CDR3 coding DNA: TGTGCCAGTCGGGGGGGGGATACGCAGTATTTT.

This clone appeared a single time. The V and J genes are TRBV9 and TRBJ1-3; the D is unclear. The CDR3 length is 16 residues. V lost 0 bases and J 0 bases, leaving 10 bases between the germline ends. In germline, CDR1 is SGDLS, CDR2 YYNGEE. This CDR3 is CASSVDHGSSGNTIYF. The CDR3 bases are TGTGCCAGCAGCGTAGATCACGGGAGCTCTGGAAACACCATATATTTT.

This chain connects TRBV11-2 to TRBJ1-5; maybe TRBD1 (6 bases). The length of the CDR3 is 15 residues. The V gene lost 5 bases and the J gene lost 0 bases, with 11 bases spanning the gap. The germline CDR1 and CDR2 sequences are SGHAT and FQNNGV. The chain's CDR3 is CASSGTPISNQPQHF. The CDR3 DNA sequence: TGTGCCAGCAGCGGGACACCGATTAGCAATCAGCCCCAGCATTTT.

The rearrangement uses TRBV2 and TRBJ2-3; tentatively, D is TRBD1 (5 bases). Germline CDR1 reads SNHLY; CDR2 reads FYNNEI. V was shortened by 9 bases and J by 0 bases, with 13 bases between the two germline ends. CDR3 size: 14 residues. The CDR3 loop reads CASQRGTSTDTQYF. The CDR3 bases are TGTGCCAGTCAAAGGGGAACTAGCACAGATACGCAGTATTTT.

This clone appeared a few times. The chain recombines TRBV7-9 with TRBJ2-7; TRBD1 agrees at 7 bases. The CDR3 has 12 amino acids. V dropped 5 bases and J dropped 4; count of bases not matched to a gene: 2. Germline V gives CDR1 SEHNR, CDR2 FQNEAQ (reference sequence). The CDR3 loop is CASSVGQYEQYF. The CDR3 region has the DNA TGTGCCAGCAGCGTGGGACAGTACGAGCAGTACTTC.